The rows below give T cell receptor beta chains drawn from one sample of a study of blood T cells in healthy people across ages. TCRdb recomputed calls from the 5' RACE reads with MiXCR, one row per CDR3 protein. The sample consists of hundreds of thousands of distinct CDR3 sequences, around three fifths of them appearing once. The sample consisted of blood. All receptors derive from a man aged 35 to 55 in good health. CDR3s include the opening cysteine and the closing phenylalanine or tryptophan. A D gene is named only where the DNA matches it firmly. Rows give clone size only sometimes, using once, few, many, or a class for an expanded clone.

j_gene: TRBJ2-7; abundance: few; d_gene: TRBD1; v_gene: TRBV4-3; CDR3nt: TGCGCCAGCAGCCATAGACAGGGATACTACGAGCAGTACTTC; CDR3aa: CASSHRQGYYEQYF
j_gene: TRBJ2-5; abundance: .; d_gene: .; v_gene: TRBV6-2/TRBV6-3; CDR3nt: TGTGCCAGCAGTTACGGACATAACCCGGCGGAAGAGACCCAGTACTTC; CDR3aa: CASSYGHNPAEETQYF
j_gene: TRBJ1-2; abundance: .; d_gene: .; v_gene: TRBV20-1; CDR3nt: TGCAGTGCTAGGGATCACATTTATGGCTACACCTTC; CDR3aa: CSARDHIYGYTF
j_gene: TRBJ1-4; abundance: .; d_gene: TRBD1; v_gene: TRBV9; CDR3nt: TGTGCCAGCAGCGTAGCCAGGGGGATTGCAACTAATGAAAAACTGTTTTTT; CDR3aa: CASSVARGIATNEKLFF
j_gene: TRBJ2-1; abundance: .; d_gene: TRBD2; v_gene: TRBV7-9; CDR3nt: TGTGCCAGCAGCCAACTAGCGGGAGTGCAGTTCTTC; CDR3aa: CASSQLAGVQFF
j_gene: TRBJ1-1; abundance: .; d_gene: TRBD1; v_gene: TRBV7-9; CDR3nt: TGTGCCAGAAGCTCGACAGGGTTCGACACTGAAGCTTTCTTT; CDR3aa: CARSSTGFDTEAFF
j_gene: TRBJ1-4; abundance: .; d_gene: .; v_gene: TRBV10-3; CDR3nt: TGTGCCATCAGTGATAAAGGGGGAGGAGGTGAAAAACTGTTTTTT; CDR3aa: CAISDKGGGGEKLFF
j_gene: TRBJ2-5; abundance: .; d_gene: TRBD2; v_gene: TRBV24-1; CDR3nt: TGTGCCACCAGTGATCGGACTAGACAAGAGACCCAGTACTTC; CDR3aa: CATSDRTRQETQYF
j_gene: TRBJ2-3; abundance: .; d_gene: .; v_gene: TRBV10-3; CDR3nt: TGTGCCATCAGTGGACCCGCCCGCACAGATACGCAGTATTTT; CDR3aa: CAISGPARTDTQYF
j_gene: TRBJ2-7; abundance: .; d_gene: .; v_gene: TRBV5-1; CDR3nt: TGCGCCAGCAGCTTGTGGTCGGATTCCGCCTACGAGCAGTACTTC; CDR3aa: CASSLWSDSAYEQYF
j_gene: TRBJ1-2; abundance: .; d_gene: .; v_gene: TRBV3-1; CDR3nt: TGTGCCAGCAGCCTACCTAGTAACTATGGCTACACCTTC; CDR3aa: CASSLPSNYGYTF
j_gene: TRBJ2-3; abundance: few; d_gene: TRBD2; v_gene: TRBV12-3/TRBV12-4; CDR3nt: TGTGCCAGCCGGGGACTAGCGGGAAACACAGATACGCAGTATTTT; CDR3aa: CASRGLAGNTDTQYF
j_gene: TRBJ1-2; abundance: .; d_gene: .; v_gene: TRBV29-1; CDR3nt: TGCAGCGTTGAAGACCAGGGCACCTATGGCTACACCTTC; CDR3aa: CSVEDQGTYGYTF
j_gene: TRBJ1-2; abundance: .; d_gene: TRBD1; v_gene: TRBV20-1; CDR3nt: TGCAGTGCCCAAACAGGGGCCCGCTATGGCTACACCTTC; CDR3aa: CSAQTGARYGYTF
j_gene: TRBJ1-4; abundance: .; d_gene: TRBD1; v_gene: TRBV10-3; CDR3nt: TGTGCCATCAGGGCCGGGACAGGGGATGAAAAACTGTTTTTT; CDR3aa: CAIRAGTGDEKLFF
j_gene: TRBJ1-5; abundance: .; d_gene: .; v_gene: TRBV2; CDR3nt: TGTGCCAGCACCGTCGGGACATCGGCTCAGCCCCAGCATTTT; CDR3aa: CASTVGTSAQPQHF
j_gene: TRBJ2-1; abundance: few; d_gene: .; v_gene: TRBV20-1; CDR3nt: TGCAGTGCCGTCCCGGGGGCGGGAGAAGGCAATGAGCAGTTCTTC; CDR3aa: CSAVPGAGEGNEQFF
j_gene: TRBJ1-1; abundance: .; d_gene: .; v_gene: TRBV27; CDR3nt: TGTGCCAGCAGTCCCAGTGGGGCAGGGCGGATTTACACTGAAGCTTTCTTT; CDR3aa: CASSPSGAGRIYTEAFF
j_gene: TRBJ2-3; abundance: few; d_gene: TRBD2; v_gene: TRBV27; CDR3nt: TGTGCCAGCAGTTTTGGGACTAGCCTAGATACGCAGTATTTT; CDR3aa: CASSFGTSLDTQYF
j_gene: TRBJ2-7; abundance: .; d_gene: .; v_gene: TRBV5-1; CDR3nt: TGCGCCAGCAGCTCCGGGACACCGAATTCCTACGAGCAGTACTTC; CDR3aa: CASSSGTPNSYEQYF
j_gene: TRBJ1-1; abundance: .; d_gene: .; v_gene: TRBV28; CDR3nt: TGTGCCAGCGGGTACAGGGTCCCTGGCACTGAAGCTTTCTTT; CDR3aa: CASGYRVPGTEAFF
j_gene: TRBJ2-5; abundance: .; d_gene: .; v_gene: TRBV20-1; CDR3nt: TGCAGTGCGATAGAGGGTTGGGAGACCCAGTACTTC; CDR3aa: CSAIEGWETQYF
j_gene: TRBJ2-7; abundance: .; d_gene: .; v_gene: TRBV6-1; CDR3nt: TGTGCCAGCAGTGACAGGGATTACGAGCAGTACTTC; CDR3aa: CASSDRDYEQYF
j_gene: TRBJ1-1; abundance: .; d_gene: TRBD1; v_gene: TRBV24-1; CDR3nt: TGTGCCACCAGTGGGGTGGACAGGGGGATCACTGAAGCTTTCTTT; CDR3aa: CATSGVDRGITEAFF
j_gene: TRBJ2-1; abundance: once; d_gene: .; v_gene: TRBV12-3/TRBV12-4; CDR3nt: TGTGCCAGCAGTTCACATACGACCGTGGGTGGGTACAATGAGCAGTTCTTC; CDR3aa: CASSSHTTVGGYNEQFF
j_gene: TRBJ2-4; abundance: .; d_gene: TRBD2; v_gene: TRBV12-3/TRBV12-4; CDR3nt: TGCACCAGCAGCCAGACTAGCGACATAGCCAAAAACATTCAGTACTTC; CDR3aa: CTSSQTSDIAKNIQYF
j_gene: TRBJ2-7; abundance: .; d_gene: .; v_gene: TRBV12-3/TRBV12-4; CDR3nt: TGTGCCAGCACCACTTCCAACGTTGGTGGGCAGTACTTC; CDR3aa: CASTTSNVGGQYF
j_gene: TRBJ2-4; abundance: few; d_gene: .; v_gene: TRBV28; CDR3nt: TGTGCCGTCGGGGGACTAGCCAAAAACATTCAGTACTTC; CDR3aa: CAVGGLAKNIQYF
j_gene: TRBJ2-7; abundance: few; d_gene: .; v_gene: TRBV29-1; CDR3nt: TGCAGCGTTGATAATAATGCTCGGGGTTGCGAGCAGTACTTC; CDR3aa: CSVDNNARGCEQYF
j_gene: TRBJ1-2; abundance: .; d_gene: .; v_gene: TRBV3-1; CDR3nt: TGTGCCAGCAGCCAAGTCCGACGGGGTAACTATGGCCACACCTTC; CDR3aa: CASSQVRRGNYGHTF
j_gene: TRBJ1-5; abundance: few; d_gene: .; v_gene: TRBV3-1; CDR3nt: TGTGCCAGCAGCCCCCGAACAGGCAATCAGCCCCAGCATTTT; CDR3aa: CASSPRTGNQPQHF
j_gene: TRBJ2-1; abundance: .; d_gene: .; v_gene: TRBV27; CDR3nt: TGTGCCAGCAGTTCCCGGGCGGTCCTACGCGAGCAGTTCTTC; CDR3aa: CASSSRAVLREQFF
j_gene: TRBJ2-7; abundance: .; d_gene: .; v_gene: TRBV9; CDR3nt: TGTGCCAGCAGCGTAGTAGCAGGGAGCTCCTACGAGCAGTACTTC; CDR3aa: CASSVVAGSSYEQYF
j_gene: TRBJ2-7; abundance: .; d_gene: .; v_gene: TRBV7-9; CDR3nt: TGTGCCAGCAGCCGACAAGGGGACGAGCAGTACTTC; CDR3aa: CASSRQGDEQYF
j_gene: TRBJ2-5; abundance: .; d_gene: TRBD1; v_gene: TRBV18; CDR3nt: TGTGCCAGCTCAACGGGACAGGGAGAGCAGTACTTC; CDR3aa: CASSTGQGEQYF
j_gene: TRBJ2-5; abundance: few; d_gene: .; v_gene: TRBV27; CDR3nt: TGTGCCAGCAGCCGCTCACTTTGGGAGACCCAGTACTTC; CDR3aa: CASSRSLWETQYF
j_gene: TRBJ1-4; abundance: .; d_gene: .; v_gene: TRBV28; CDR3nt: TGTGCCAGCAGTTTGGGTACGAAAAAACTGTTTTTT; CDR3aa: CASSLGTKKLFF
j_gene: TRBJ2-1; abundance: .; d_gene: TRBD1; v_gene: TRBV18; CDR3nt: TGTGCCAGCTCTCATACCGGACAGGGGACCTACAATGAGCAGTTCTTC; CDR3aa: CASSHTGQGTYNEQFF
j_gene: TRBJ1-6; abundance: .; d_gene: .; v_gene: TRBV20-1; CDR3nt: TGCAGTGCCATCCGGGCGGATCAACGCTCACCCCCCCACTTT; CDR3aa: CSAIRADQRSPPHF
j_gene: TRBJ1-1; abundance: .; d_gene: .; v_gene: TRBV28; CDR3nt: .; CDR3aa: CASSLVAGGTRLPFF
j_gene: TRBJ1-5; abundance: .; d_gene: .; v_gene: TRBV15; CDR3nt: TGTGCCACCAGCGGGAGAACAGGGTACAGCAATCAGCCCCAGCATTTT; CDR3aa: CATSGRTGYSNQPQHF
j_gene: TRBJ2-1; abundance: .; d_gene: .; v_gene: TRBV5-6; CDR3nt: TGTGCCAGCAGCTTGGGGGGAACAAAGCAGTTCTTC; CDR3aa: CASSLGGTKQFF
j_gene: TRBJ1-5; abundance: few; d_gene: .; v_gene: TRBV20-1; CDR3nt: TGCAGTGCCCACCCGTTTGGGACACGATCATATAGCAATCAGCCCCAGCATTTT; CDR3aa: CSAHPFGTRSYSNQPQHF
j_gene: TRBJ2-1; abundance: once; d_gene: .; v_gene: TRBV29-1; CDR3nt: TGCAGCGTTGAGGCGGGAATTAGCGATGAGCAGTTCTTC; CDR3aa: CSVEAGISDEQFF
j_gene: TRBJ2-1; abundance: .; d_gene: .; v_gene: TRBV6-2/TRBV6-3; CDR3nt: TGTGCCAGCAGTTACTATGACTATGAGCAGTTCTTC; CDR3aa: CASSYYDYEQFF
j_gene: TRBJ1-1; abundance: .; d_gene: .; v_gene: TRBV15; CDR3nt: TGTGCCACCAGCAGAGAGAGCAAGAGGCCTGAAGCTTTCTTT; CDR3aa: CATSRESKRPEAFF
j_gene: TRBJ2-1; abundance: .; d_gene: TRBD2; v_gene: TRBV4-3; CDR3nt: TGCGCCAGCAGCCAAGGTGCTAGCGGGATTACCCACAATGAGCAGTTCTTC; CDR3aa: CASSQGASGITHNEQFF
j_gene: TRBJ2-7; abundance: .; d_gene: .; v_gene: TRBV11-2; CDR3nt: TGTACCAGCAGCTCCTTCCACCTTCGGGAGACCCAACGGGAGCAGTACTTC; CDR3aa: CTSSSFHLRETQREQYF
j_gene: TRBJ2-3; abundance: .; d_gene: .; v_gene: TRBV29-1; CDR3nt: TGCAGCGTTTTCGTTATGTTTACGCAGTATTTT; CDR3aa: CSVFVMFTQYF